The following is a T cell receptor beta chain sequence with its context. The data were obtained in a study of T cells in Graves' hyperthyroidism and ophthalmopathy. The CDR3 sequence is 15 residues long. Germline V CDR1 and CDR2: DFQATT, SNEGSKA (reference sequence). The ends were cut back, 5 bases at V and 0 bases at J, with 13 bases in the middle. RNA transcripts gave rise to amplified TCR beta CDR3 regions. HTBI primers were the set used in a first-round RT-PCR of the TCR CDR3. TCRdb recomputed calls from the multiplex PCR reads with MiXCR, one row per CDR3 protein. The table includes under 500,000 distinct CDR3 sequences, about 14% detected once.

The receptor's source is a man between 45 and 60 years old with Graves' ophthalmopathy. Specimen: blood. The chain couples TRBV20-1 to TRBJ1-4; no firm D call. The CDR3 bases are TGCAGTGCTTCCCGGACGGCTGCAACTAATGAAAAACTGTTTTTT. It codes for CSASRTAATNEKLFF.